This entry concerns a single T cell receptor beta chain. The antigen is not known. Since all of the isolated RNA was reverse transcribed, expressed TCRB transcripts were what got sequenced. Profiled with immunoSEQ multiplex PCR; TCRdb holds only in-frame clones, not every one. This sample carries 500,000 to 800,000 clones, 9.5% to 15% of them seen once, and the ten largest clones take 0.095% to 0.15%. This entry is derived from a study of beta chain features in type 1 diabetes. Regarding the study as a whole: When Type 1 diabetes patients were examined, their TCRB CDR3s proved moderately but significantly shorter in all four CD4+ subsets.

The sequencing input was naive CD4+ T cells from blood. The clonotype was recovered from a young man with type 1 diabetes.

In nucleotides, the CDR3 is TGCAGCGTTGGGGGCCCACAGGGTAGTAGTCAGCCCCAGCATTTT. This codes for CSVGGPQGSSQPQHF. J is TRBJ1-5 and V is TRBV29-1, with TRBD1 as a possible D gene (6 bases). The length of the CDR3 is 15 residues. V gave up 4 bases and J gave up 6 bases, with 19 bases separating them. The germline gives CDR1 SQVTM, CDR2 ANQGSEA.